This T cell receptor (beta chain) was observed in a study of identical twins. With 2 bases removed from V and 7 bases from J, the gap between germline ends came to 12 bases. CDR1 is MNHEY, CDR2 SVGAGI, per germline. The CDR3 is 14 residues long. A single record per CDR3 protein comes from TCRdb applying MiXCR to the 5' RACE reads. The sample holds around 140,000 distinct CDR3 sequences, roughly 3.5% seen once. Many counts were recorded for this clonotype. Sequenced sample: memory T cells sorted from blood. This TCR came from a man between 18 and 29 years old in good health. The chain couples TRBV6-5 to TRBJ2-1, with D possibly being TRBD1 (5 bases). CDR3 protein: CASSYDHQGNEQFF. CDR3 DNA: TGTGCCAGCAGTTACGATCATCAGGGTAATGAGCAGTTCTTC.